Sequencing of this TCR beta chain was carried out in a study of T-cell memory formation after mild COVID-19 (dated by TCRdb to about 2021). Turning to the overall study: Most TCR sequence clusters were specific to one of the two donors. T-cell clones expanding and contracting after mild COVID-19 in two donors were tracked by longitudinal TCRalpha and TCRbeta repertoire sequencing. Two young, previously healthy adult volunteers, one female and one male, were included in the cohort.

Reads for this sample came from an Illumina NovaSeq 6000. TCRalpha and TCRbeta cDNA libraries were constructed by 5'RACE with constant-segment primers, with sample barcodes and unique molecular identifiers being introduced. RNA was extracted from every sample with Trizol reagent. Libraries were amplified in two PCR steps, with a second sample barcode and Illumina TruSeq adapters added in the second step. The libraries were sequenced on an Illumina NovaSeq using 2 x 150 bp paired-end reads. As for how the authors treated the data: The reads were demultiplexed and collapsed into UMI-guided consensus sequences using migec v1.2.7. Using mixcr v2.1.11, UMI consensuses were aligned to TRA and TRB V and J templates and then assembled into clonotypes. A clonotype was counted as expanded or contracted only when both edgeR and NoisET called the clonotype significant, with the noise models trained on biological replicates. edgeR calls used a false discovery rate-adjusted p below 0.01 and a log2 fold-change threshold of 1. As an exploratory analysis of dynamics, PCA with hierarchical clustering was applied to max-normalized trajectories of the 1000 most abundant clonotypes. Each responding clone was given a CD4 or CD8 phenotype based on the CD4+ and CD8+ repertoires, which had been sequenced separately. Using fastp trimming at Q25 and MiXCR clonotype assembly, TCRdb reanalyzed the public sequencing data and kept in-frame beta chains. Each CDR3 protein gets just one entry, which takes the most common genes and DNA from the rows behind it. What appears here as the V and J calls and clone size reflects TCRdb's work, not the paper's. This sample holds some 300,000 distinct CDR3 sequences; around a fifth were observed only once. The ten top clones hold roughly a fifth of the sample.

About this clonotype: Its recognized antigen is unknown. Base-call qualities are not available, and no considerably larger clone is one nucleotide away.

The V and J ends are trimmed by 5 bases and 4 bases, leaving 8 bases between them. CDR1 and CDR2 are drawn from the germline V gene (reference sequence): SEHNR, FQNEAQ. The CDR3 sequence holds 12 residues, the cysteine and phenylalanine included. The only DNA kept is the CDR3, 36 bases in frame from the first base. Ficoll-Paque density gradient centrifugation was the method used to isolate PBMCs. The investigation overall reported the following: The second-wave clones that peaked on day 37 were not confirmed to be SARS-CoV-2 specific. Clones contracting from day 15 to 85 had balanced CD4/CD8 phenotypes, while a second wave expanding from day 15 to 37 was biased towards CD4+. Some responding clones were detected in pre-infection memory, suggesting pre-existing cross-reactive memory T cells joined the SARS-CoV-2 response. Contracting CD4+ clones were located mainly in the CM and EM memory subsets, whereas CD8+ clones were found to be enriched in EMRA. The study included only a couple of mild cases, and larger cohorts that include severe cases with pre-infection samples were judged to be necessary.

The sample comprised PBMCs or a T cell subset sorted from them (not recorded which). The sequence joins TRBV7-9 to TRBJ1-2, with the D gene not clear enough to name. This clonotype was sampled from a man between 18 and 35 years old who had mild COVID-19 (a few samples of this study predate the infection). The sample titles of this study are shuffled in the database, so cell type and time point are left out; the donor was told from shared clones. The CDR3 loop reads CASSLIFYGYTF. The DNA sequence follows: TGTGCCAGCAGCCTCATTTTCTATGGCTACACCTTC.